This entry features one T cell receptor (beta chain) sequence. Its antigen is still unknown. The data stem from a study of OX40 agonist ivuxolimab in advanced cancers. About the study: Partial responses were achieved by three patients, of whom one had hepatocellular carcinoma and two had cutaneous melanoma. Study-level points and caveats: Averaging showed that CD8+ T cells had more expanded clones than CD4+ did. Compared with others, partial responders at 0.1-3.0 mg/kg displayed clonal expansion among the lowest.

Generated by immunoSEQ multiplex PCR, the TCRdb table keeps only in-frame clones and is missing some. The sample records about 30,000 clones, around nine tenths being singletons. V lost 6 bases and J lost 4; bases outside the gene matches: 5. This CDR3 is 15 amino acids long. Germline V CDR1 and CDR2: SGHDN, FVKESK. The chain recombines TRBV14 with TRBJ2-1; 11 bases agree with TRBD2. The clonotype was recovered from an adult with an advanced solid tumor such as melanoma, head and neck, liver or kidney cancer. The input for sequencing was CD4+ or CD8+ T cells sorted from blood, taken in a trial of the OX40 agonist ivuxolimab. The CDR3, as DNA: TGTGCCAGCAGGAAGGGACTAGCGGCTTACAATGAGCAGTTCTTC. It specifies CASRKGLAAYNEQFF.